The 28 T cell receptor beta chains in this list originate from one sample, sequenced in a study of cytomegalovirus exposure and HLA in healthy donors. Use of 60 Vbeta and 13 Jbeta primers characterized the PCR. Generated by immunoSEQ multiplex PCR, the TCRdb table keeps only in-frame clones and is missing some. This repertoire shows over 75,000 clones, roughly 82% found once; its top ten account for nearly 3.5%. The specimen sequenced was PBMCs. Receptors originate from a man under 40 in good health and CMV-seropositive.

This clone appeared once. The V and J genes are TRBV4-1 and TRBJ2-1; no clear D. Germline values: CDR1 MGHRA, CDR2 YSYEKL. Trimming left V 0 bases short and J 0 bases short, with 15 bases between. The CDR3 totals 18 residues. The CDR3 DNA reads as TGCGCCAGCAGCCAAGAGTCTCCCGGCAGGCCCTCCTACAATGAGCAGTTCTTC. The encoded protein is CASSQESPGRPSYNEQFF.

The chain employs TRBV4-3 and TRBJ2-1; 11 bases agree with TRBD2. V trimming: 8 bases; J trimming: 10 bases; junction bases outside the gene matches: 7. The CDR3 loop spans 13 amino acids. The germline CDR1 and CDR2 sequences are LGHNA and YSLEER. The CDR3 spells CASSRLAGKEQFF. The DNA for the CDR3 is TGCGCCAGCTCTAGACTAGCGGGAAAAGAGCAGTTCTTC.

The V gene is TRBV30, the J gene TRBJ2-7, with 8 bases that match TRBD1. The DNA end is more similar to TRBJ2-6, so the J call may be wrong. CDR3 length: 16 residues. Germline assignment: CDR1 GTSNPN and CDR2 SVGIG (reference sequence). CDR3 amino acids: CAWKWTGNSGANVLTF. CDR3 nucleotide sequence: TGTGCCTGGAAGTGGACAGGGAACTCTGGGGCCAACGTCCTGACTTTC.

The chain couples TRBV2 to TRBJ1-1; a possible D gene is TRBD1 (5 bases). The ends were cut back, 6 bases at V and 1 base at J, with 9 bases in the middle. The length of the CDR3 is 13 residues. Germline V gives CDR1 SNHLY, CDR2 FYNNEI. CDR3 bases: TGTGCCAGCAGCACTACAGGGAACACTGAAGCTTTCTTT. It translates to CASSTTGNTEAFF.

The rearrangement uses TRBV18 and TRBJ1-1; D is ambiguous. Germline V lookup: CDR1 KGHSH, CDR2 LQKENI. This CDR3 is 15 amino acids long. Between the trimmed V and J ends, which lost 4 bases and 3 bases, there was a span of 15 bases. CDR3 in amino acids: CASSRIQYGDTEAFF. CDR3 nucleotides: TGTGCCAGCTCACGCATCCAATACGGGGACACTGAAGCTTTCTTT.

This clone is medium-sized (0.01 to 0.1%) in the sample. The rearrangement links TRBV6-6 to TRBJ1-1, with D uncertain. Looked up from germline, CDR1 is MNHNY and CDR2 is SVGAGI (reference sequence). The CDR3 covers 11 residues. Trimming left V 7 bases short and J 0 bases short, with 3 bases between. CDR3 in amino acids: CASNMNTEAFF. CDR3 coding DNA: TGTGCCAGCAATATGAACACTGAAGCTTTCTTT.

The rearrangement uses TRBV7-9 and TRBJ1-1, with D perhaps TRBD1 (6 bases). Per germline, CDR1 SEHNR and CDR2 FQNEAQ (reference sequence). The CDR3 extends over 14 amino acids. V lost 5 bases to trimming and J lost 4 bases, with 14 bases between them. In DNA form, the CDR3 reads TGTGCCAGCAGCATACACAGGGAGGGCACTGAAGCTTTCTTT. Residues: CASSIHREGTEAFF.

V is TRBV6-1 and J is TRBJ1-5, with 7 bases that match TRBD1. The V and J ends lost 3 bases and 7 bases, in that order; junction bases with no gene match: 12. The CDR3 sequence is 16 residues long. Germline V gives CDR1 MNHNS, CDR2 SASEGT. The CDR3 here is CASSDTWKAGGQPQHF. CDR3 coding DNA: TGTGCCAGCAGTGATACCTGGAAGGCAGGGGGGCAGCCCCAGCATTTT.

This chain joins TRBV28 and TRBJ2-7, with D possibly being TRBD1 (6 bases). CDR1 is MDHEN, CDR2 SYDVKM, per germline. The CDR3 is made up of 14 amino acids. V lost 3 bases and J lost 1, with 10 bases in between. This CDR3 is CASSFWQGSYEQYF. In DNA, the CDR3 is TGTGCCAGCAGTTTTTGGCAGGGGTCCTACGAGCAGTACTTC. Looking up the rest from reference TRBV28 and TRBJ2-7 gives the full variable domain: DVKVTQSSRYLVKRTGEKVFLECVQDMDHENMFWYRQDPGLGLRLIYFSYDVKMKEKGDIPEGYSVSREKKERFSLILESASTNQTSMYLCASSFWQGSYEQYFGPGTRLTVT.

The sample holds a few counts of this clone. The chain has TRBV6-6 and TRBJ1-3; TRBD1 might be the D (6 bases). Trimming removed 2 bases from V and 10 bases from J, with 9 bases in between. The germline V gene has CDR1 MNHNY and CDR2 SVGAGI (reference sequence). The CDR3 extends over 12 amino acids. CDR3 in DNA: TGTGCCAGCAGTTACGAGGGGGGGACCATATATTTT. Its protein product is CASSYEGGTIYF.

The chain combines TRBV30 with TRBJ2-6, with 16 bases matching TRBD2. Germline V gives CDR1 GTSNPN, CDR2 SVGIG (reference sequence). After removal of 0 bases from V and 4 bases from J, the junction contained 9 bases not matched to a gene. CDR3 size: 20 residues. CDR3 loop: CAWSVPGTSGRALGANVLTF. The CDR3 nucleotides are TGTGCCTGGAGTGTACCCGGGACTAGCGGGAGGGCCCTCGGGGCCAACGTCCTGACTTTC.

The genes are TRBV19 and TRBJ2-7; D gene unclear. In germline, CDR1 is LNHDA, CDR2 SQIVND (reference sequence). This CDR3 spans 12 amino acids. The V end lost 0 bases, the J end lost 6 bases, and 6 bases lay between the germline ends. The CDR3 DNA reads TGTGCCAGTAGTATAGATCTCCGCGAGCAGTACTTC. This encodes CASSIDLREQYF.

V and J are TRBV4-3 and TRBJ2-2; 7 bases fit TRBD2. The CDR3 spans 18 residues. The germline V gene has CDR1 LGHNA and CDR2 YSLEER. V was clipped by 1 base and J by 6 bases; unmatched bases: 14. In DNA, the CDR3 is TGCGCCAGCAGCCAAGTGGGGGGGGGTTGGGCAAACGCCGGGGAGCTGTTTTTT. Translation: CASSQVGGGWANAGELFF.

In DNA, the CDR3 is TGTGCCAGCAGCCGAGAGGGGGCCAACGTCCTGACTTTC. This sequence encodes CASSREGANVLTF. The chain carries TRBV28 and TRBJ2-6; D uncertain. Germline CDR1 reads MDHEN; CDR2 reads SYDVKM. This CDR3 has 13 amino acids. Trimming took off 6 bases at V and 4 bases at J, with 7 bases between the two ends.

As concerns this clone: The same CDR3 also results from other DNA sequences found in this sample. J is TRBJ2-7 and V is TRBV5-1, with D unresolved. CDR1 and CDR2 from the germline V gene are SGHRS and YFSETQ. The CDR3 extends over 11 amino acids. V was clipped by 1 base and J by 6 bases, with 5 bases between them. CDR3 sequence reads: CASSLNGEQYF. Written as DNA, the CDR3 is TGCGCCAGCAGCTTGAACGGCGAGCAGTACTTC.

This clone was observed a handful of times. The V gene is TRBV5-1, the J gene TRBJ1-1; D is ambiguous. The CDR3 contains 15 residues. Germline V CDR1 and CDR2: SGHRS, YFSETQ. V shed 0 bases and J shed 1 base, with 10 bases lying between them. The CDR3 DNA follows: TGCGCCAGCAGCTTGGCCCCCACGGGGAACACTGAAGCTTTCTTT. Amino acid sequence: CASSLAPTGNTEAFF.

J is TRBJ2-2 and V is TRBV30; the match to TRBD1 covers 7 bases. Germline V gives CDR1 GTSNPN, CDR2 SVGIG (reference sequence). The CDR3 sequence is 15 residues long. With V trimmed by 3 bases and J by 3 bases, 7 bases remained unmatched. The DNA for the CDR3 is TGTGCCTGGAGAACTACAGGGGCCGACACCGGGGAGCTGTTTTTT. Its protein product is CAWRTTGADTGELFF.

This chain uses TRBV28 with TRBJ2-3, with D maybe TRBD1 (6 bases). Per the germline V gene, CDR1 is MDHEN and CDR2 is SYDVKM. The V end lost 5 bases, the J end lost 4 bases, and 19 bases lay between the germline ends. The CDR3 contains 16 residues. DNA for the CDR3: TGTGCCAGCAGTCCCCCGGCCCGGGCAGGGGCAGATACGCAGTATTTT. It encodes CASSPPARAGADTQYF.

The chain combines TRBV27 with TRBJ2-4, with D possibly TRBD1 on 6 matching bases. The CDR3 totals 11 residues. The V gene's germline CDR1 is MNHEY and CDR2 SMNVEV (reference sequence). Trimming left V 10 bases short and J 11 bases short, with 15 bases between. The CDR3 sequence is CATLNGGFQYF. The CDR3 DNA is TGTGCCACACTCAATGGGGGCTTTCAGTACTTC.

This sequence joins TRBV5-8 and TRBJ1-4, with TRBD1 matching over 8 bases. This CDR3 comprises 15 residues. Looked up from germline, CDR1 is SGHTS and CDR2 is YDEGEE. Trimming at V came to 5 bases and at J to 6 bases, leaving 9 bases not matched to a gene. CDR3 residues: CASRLTGQADEKLFF. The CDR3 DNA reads TGTGCCAGCAGACTAACGGGACAGGCGGATGAAAAACTGTTTTTT.

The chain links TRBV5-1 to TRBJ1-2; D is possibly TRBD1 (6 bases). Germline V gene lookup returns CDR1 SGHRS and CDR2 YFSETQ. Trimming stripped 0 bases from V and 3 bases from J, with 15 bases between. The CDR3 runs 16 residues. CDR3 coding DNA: TGCGCCAGCAGCTTGGTGAAAGGGAGACAGGACTATGGCTACACCTTC. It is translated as CASSLVKGRQDYGYTF.

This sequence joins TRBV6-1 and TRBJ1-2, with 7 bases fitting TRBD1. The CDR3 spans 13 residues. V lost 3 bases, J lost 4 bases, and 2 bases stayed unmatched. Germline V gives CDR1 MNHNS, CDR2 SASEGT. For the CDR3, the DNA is TGTGCCAGCAGTGAGGGACAGATCTATGGCTACACCTTC. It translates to CASSEGQIYGYTF.

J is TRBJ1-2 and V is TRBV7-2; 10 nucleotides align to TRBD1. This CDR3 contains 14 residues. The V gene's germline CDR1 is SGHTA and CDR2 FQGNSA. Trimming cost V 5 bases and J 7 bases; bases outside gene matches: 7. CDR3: CASSPATGGLGYTF. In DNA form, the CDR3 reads TGTGCCAGCAGCCCCGCGACAGGGGGCCTTGGCTACACCTTC. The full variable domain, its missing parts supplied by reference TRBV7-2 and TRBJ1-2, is GAGVSQSPSNKVTEKGKDVELRCDPISGHTALYWYRQSLGQGLEFLIYFQGNSAPDKSGLPSDRFSAERTGGSVSTLTIQRTQQEDSAVYLCASSPATGGLGYTFGSGTRLTVV.

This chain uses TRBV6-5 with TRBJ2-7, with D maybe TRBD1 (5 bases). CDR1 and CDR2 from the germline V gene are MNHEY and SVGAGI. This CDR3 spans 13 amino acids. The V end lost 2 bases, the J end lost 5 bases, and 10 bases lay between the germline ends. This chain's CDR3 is CASSYRTTNEQYF. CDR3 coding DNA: TGTGCCAGCAGTTACCGGACAACTAACGAGCAGTACTTC.

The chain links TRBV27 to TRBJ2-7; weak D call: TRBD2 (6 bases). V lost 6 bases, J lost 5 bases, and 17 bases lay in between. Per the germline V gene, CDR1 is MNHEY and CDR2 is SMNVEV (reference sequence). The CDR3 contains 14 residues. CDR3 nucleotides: TGTGCCAGCAGCCGGGCGGGGTTGAAAAACGAGCAGTACTTC. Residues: CASSRAGLKNEQYF.

The CDR3: CASTFRRGSSNEQFF. The DNA of the CDR3 is TGTGCCAGCACCTTTCGGCGGGGGAGTTCCAATGAGCAGTTCTTC. The chain combines TRBV11-2 with TRBJ2-1; TRBD2 aligns across 7 bases. Losses at the gene ends were 7 bases for V and 6 bases for J; bases not matched to a gene: 12. Germline V lookup: CDR1 SGHAT, CDR2 FQNNGV. The CDR3 runs 15 residues.

The CDR3 DNA sequence: TGTGCCAGCAGCGCTAGCGGACCGTCCTACGAGCAGTACTTC. This sequence encodes CASSASGPSYEQYF. V gene TRBV11-2 combines with J gene TRBJ2-7, with TRBD2 matching 7 bases. With V trimmed by 5 bases and J by 1 base, 5 bases remained unmatched. The CDR3 consists of 14 residues. Germline V gene lookup returns CDR1 SGHAT and CDR2 FQNNGV.

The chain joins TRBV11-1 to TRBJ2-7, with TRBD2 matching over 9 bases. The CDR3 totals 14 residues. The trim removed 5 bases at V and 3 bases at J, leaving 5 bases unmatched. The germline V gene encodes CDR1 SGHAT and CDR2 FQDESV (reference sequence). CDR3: CASSQTTSGYEQYF. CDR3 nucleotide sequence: TGTGCCAGCAGCCAAACGACTAGCGGCTACGAGCAGTACTTC. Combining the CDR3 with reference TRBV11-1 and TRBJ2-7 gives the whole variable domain EAEVAQSPRYKITEKSQAVAFWCDPISGHATLYWYRQILGQGPELLVQFQDESVVDDSQLPKDRFSAERLKGVDSTLKIQPAELGDSAMYLCASSQTTSGYEQYFGPGTRLTVT.